In this sample, the clone carrying this TCR beta chain turned up a few times. Its antigen is currently unknown. Germline-derived CDR1 and CDR2 are SGHRS and YFSETQ. This CDR3 spans 12 amino acids. Trimming stripped 0 bases from V and 5 bases from J, with 5 bases between. Individual cDNA molecules received unique molecular identifiers. TCRdb ran MiXCR on the 5' RACE reads and lists one entry per CDR3 protein. The table includes 54,000 or so distinct CDR3 sequences, roughly 12% detected once. These data are taken from a study of early T cells in non-severe SARS-CoV-2 infection. Study-level information: Unpaired chains resulted from sequencing bulk RNA of unsorted whole blood. Regarding the study as a whole: VDJdb-based annotation leaned toward anti-spike CD8 responses and missed private and CD4 specificities.

V usage is TRBV5-1 and J usage is TRBJ1-1, with D unclear. The sequencing sample was made of whole blood. This TCR was sampled from an adult who was a healthcare worker with PCR-confirmed SARS-CoV-2 infection or an uninfected control (not recorded which). The CDR3 nucleotides are TGCGCCAGCAGCTTGGGACCGACTGAAGCTTTCTTT. It yields the protein CASSLGPTEAFF.